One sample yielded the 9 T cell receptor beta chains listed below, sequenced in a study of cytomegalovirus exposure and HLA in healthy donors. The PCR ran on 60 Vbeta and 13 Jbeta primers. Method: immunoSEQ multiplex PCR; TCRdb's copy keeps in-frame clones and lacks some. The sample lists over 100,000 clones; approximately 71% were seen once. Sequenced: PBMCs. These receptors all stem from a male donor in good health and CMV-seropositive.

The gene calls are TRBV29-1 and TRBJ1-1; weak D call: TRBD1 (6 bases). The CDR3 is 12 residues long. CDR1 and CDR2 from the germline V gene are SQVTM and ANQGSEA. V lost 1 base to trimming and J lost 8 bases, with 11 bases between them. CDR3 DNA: TGCAGCGTTGAAGCGCAGGGGCCCGAAGCTTTCTTT. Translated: CSVEAQGPEAFF. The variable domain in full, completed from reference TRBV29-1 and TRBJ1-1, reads SAVISQKPSRDICQRGTSLTIQCQVDSQVTMMFWYRQQPGQSLTLIATANQGSEATYESGFVIDKFPISRPNLTFSTLTVSNMSPEDSSIYLCSVEAQGPEAFFGQGTRLTVV.

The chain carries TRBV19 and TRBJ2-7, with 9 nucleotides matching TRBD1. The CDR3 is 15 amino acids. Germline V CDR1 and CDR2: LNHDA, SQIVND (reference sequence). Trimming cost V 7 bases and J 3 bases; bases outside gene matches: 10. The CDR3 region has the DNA TGTGCCAGTAAAATCGGGACAGGGCCCTACTACGAGCAGTACTTC. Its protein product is CASKIGTGPYYEQYF.

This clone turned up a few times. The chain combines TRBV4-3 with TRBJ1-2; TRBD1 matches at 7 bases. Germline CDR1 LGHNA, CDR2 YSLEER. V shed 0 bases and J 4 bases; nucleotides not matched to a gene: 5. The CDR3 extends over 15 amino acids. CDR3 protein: CASSQDVQGFYGYTF. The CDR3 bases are TGCGCCAGCAGCCAAGATGTACAGGGGTTCTATGGCTACACCTTC.

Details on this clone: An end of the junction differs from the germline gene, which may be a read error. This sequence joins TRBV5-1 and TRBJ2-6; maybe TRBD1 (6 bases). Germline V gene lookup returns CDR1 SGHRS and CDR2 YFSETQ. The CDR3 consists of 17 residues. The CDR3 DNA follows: TGCGCCAGCTCCGGACAGCCCTTGAATAATGGGGCCAACGGCCTGACTTTC. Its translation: CASSGQPLNNGANGLTF.

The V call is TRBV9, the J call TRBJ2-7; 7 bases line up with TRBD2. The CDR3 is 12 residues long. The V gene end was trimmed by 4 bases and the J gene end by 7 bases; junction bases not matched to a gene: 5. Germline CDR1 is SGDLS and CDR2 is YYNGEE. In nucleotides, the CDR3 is TGTGCCAGCAGCACACAAGCGGGGGAGCAGTACTTC. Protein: CASSTQAGEQYF.

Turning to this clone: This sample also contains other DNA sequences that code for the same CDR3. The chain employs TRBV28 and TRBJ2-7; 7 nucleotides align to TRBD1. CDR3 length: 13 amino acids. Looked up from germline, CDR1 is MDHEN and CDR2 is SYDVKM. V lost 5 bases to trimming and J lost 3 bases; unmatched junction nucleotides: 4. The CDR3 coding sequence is TGTGCCAGCAGTCAGGGGGTCCGCTACGAGCAGTACTTC. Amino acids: CASSQGVRYEQYF.

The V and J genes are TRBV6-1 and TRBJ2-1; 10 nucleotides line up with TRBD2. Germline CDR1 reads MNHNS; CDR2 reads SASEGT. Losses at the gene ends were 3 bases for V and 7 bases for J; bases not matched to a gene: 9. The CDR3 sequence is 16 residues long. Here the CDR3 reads CASSDPSSGRMNEQFF. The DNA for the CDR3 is TGTGCCAGCAGTGATCCCTCTAGCGGGAGAATGAATGAGCAGTTCTTC.

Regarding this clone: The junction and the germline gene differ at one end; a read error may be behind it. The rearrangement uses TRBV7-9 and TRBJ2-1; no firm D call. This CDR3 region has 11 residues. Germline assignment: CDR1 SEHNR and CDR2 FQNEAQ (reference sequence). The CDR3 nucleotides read TGTTCCAGCACCCTAGGTGGTGAGCAGTTCTTC. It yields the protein CSSTLGGEQFF. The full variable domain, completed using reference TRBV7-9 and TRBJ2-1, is DTGVSQNPRHKITKRGQNVTFRCDPISEHNRLYWYRQTLGQGPEFLTYFQNEAQLEKSRLLSDRFSAERPKGSFSTLEIQRTEQGDSAMYLCSSTLGGEQFFGPGTRLTVL.

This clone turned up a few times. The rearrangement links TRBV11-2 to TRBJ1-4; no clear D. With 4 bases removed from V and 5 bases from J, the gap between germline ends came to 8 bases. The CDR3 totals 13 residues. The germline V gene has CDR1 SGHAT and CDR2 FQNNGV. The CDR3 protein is CASSYTVNEKLFF. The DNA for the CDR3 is TGTGCCAGCAGCTACACCGTAAATGAAAAACTGTTTTTT. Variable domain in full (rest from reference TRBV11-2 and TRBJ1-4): EAGVAQSPRYKIIEKRQSVAFWCNPISGHATLYWYQQILGQGPKLLIQFQNNGVVDDSQLPKDRFSAERLKGVDSTLKIQPAKLEDSAVYLCASSYTVNEKLFFGSGTQLSVL.